This TCR beta chain emerged from a study of response to subunit inactivated influenza vaccine. Study-wide results and caveats: It was suggested by the authors that few new T cells are recruited by each seasonal influenza vaccination.

At least ten counts were recorded for this clonotype. No antigen is known for it. TCRdb called the RT-PCR reads again in MiXCR, with one record for every CDR3 protein. This repertoire shows hundreds of thousands of distinct CDR3 sequences, approximately 14% found once; its top ten account for approximately 10%. Germline V lookup: CDR1 GTSNPN, CDR2 SVGIG (reference sequence). V gave up 1 base and J gave up 11 bases; unmatched junction bases: 4. This CDR3 spans 11 amino acids. Specimen: PBMCs from blood, collected approximately 12 days after vaccination. The chain uses TRBV30 and TRBJ2-5, with TRBD2 matching 7 bases. The clonotype originates from a man in his forties or fifties who received an inactivated influenza vaccine. The CDR3 spells CAWSAGTNQYF. CDR3 DNA sequence: TGTGCCTGGAGTGCCGGGACTAATCAGTACTTC.